The source of this T cell receptor beta chain is a study of blood T cells in healthy people across ages. Study-wide results and caveats: Any conclusive comparison of naive versus antigen-experienced cells was prevented by using unsorted PBMCs. The fall in TCR beta diversity per million T cells was roughly linear with age. Higher diversity and more naive CD4+ cells were features of long-lived donors, compared to aged donors.

This CDR3 region has 13 residues. Germline lookup yields CDR1 MNHEY and CDR2 SVGAGI. V lost 10 bases to trimming and J lost 6 bases; unmatched junction nucleotides: 9. The use of a sample-barcoded 5' primer and a J-beta primer mix characterized a second PCR of roughly 6 to 11 cycles. TCRdb redid the calling of the 5' RACE reads with MiXCR, one entry per CDR3 protein. The profile shows hundreds of thousands of distinct CDR3 sequences, around 50% of them singletons. This clonotype was counted only a few times. Its antigen is not known. Healthy Caucasians from Russia aged roughly 6 to 95 served as donors.

Sequenced: blood. This sequence joins TRBV6-5 and TRBJ1-5; 7 bases line up with TRBD1. This TCR was recovered from a man aged 35-49 years in good health. The CDR3 region is CATFRGLGQPQHF. CDR3 bases: TGTGCCACCTTTAGGGGGCTGGGTCAGCCCCAGCATTTT.